These 29 T cell receptor beta chains came from one sample sequenced in a study of shared clonotypes between healthy human individuals. Clones were read by immunoSEQ multiplex PCR, and TCRdb kept only the in-frame ones, dropping some. Of approximately 810,000 clones listed, 92% were seen once; the top ten hold around 24%. CD8 cells regarded as naive lacked CD45RO, were positively chosen for CCR7, and omitted terminally differentiated effector memory CD45RA+ cells. The sample taken for sequencing was naive CD8+ T cells sorted from blood. The source of these receptors is a man in his thirties or forties in good health.

J is TRBJ2-1 and V is TRBV27; maybe TRBD2 (5 bases). The V and J ends lost 6 bases and 5 bases respectively, with 23 bases between them. Looked up from germline, CDR1 is MNHEY and CDR2 is SMNVEV (reference sequence). The CDR3 length is 17 residues. The CDR3 here is CASSFLARPTRDNEQFF. The CDR3 DNA reads TGTGCCAGCAGCTTCCTAGCACGACCAACAAGAGACAATGAGCAGTTCTTC.

The genes are TRBV15 and TRBJ2-3; D uncertain. Between the trimmed V and J ends, which lost 3 bases and 5 bases, there was a span of 12 bases. The germline V gene has CDR1 LNHNV and CDR2 YYDKDF (reference sequence). The CDR3 covers 14 residues. Here the CDR3 DNA reads TGTGCCACCAGCAGGGACCGCAATAGAGATACGCAGTATTTT. It is translated as CATSRDRNRDTQYF.

The chain is built from TRBV27 and TRBJ2-1; 10 nucleotides line up with TRBD2. V lost 2 bases to trimming and J lost 0 bases; unmatched junction nucleotides: 1. Germline V CDR1 and CDR2: MNHEY, SMNVEV (reference sequence). This CDR3 comprises 16 residues. The CDR3 loop is CASSLVAGGSYNEQFF. The CDR3, as DNA: TGTGCCAGCAGTTTAGTAGCGGGAGGCTCCTACAATGAGCAGTTCTTC.

V and J are TRBV19 and TRBJ2-1; the D gene could be TRBD1 or TRBD2 (5 bases each). The CDR3 is 14 residues long. The V and J ends lost 3 bases and 8 bases respectively, with 14 bases between them. Germline assignment: CDR1 LNHDA and CDR2 SQIVND (reference sequence). CDR3: CASSIGGSRYEQFF. The DNA for the CDR3 is TGTGCCAGTAGTATTGGGGGTAGTCGGTATGAGCAGTTCTTC.

Only one count was recorded for this clone. The V call is TRBV15, the J call TRBJ2-5; D is uncertain. In germline, CDR1 is LNHNV, CDR2 YYDKDF (reference sequence). Trimming pared 1 base from V and 2 bases from J, leaving 11 bases between. This CDR3 has 15 residues. CDR3 protein: CATSRVTEQQETQYF. The DNA of the CDR3 is TGTGCCACCAGCAGAGTGACGGAACAGCAAGAGACCCAGTACTTC.

Many counts were recorded for this clone. The rearrangement links TRBV28 to TRBJ2-2, with 9 bases identical to TRBD1. Germline assignment: CDR1 MDHEN and CDR2 SYDVKM. The trim removed 3 bases at V and 4 bases at J, leaving 3 bases unmatched. The CDR3 totals 15 residues. The CDR3 spells CASSFRDRVTGELFF. The CDR3 DNA is TGTGCCAGCAGTTTTCGGGACAGGGTCACCGGGGAGCTGTTTTTT.

The chain joins TRBV10-3 to TRBJ1-1; 9 nucleotides line up with TRBD1. Germline CDR1 and CDR2: ENHRY and SYGVKD. The CDR3 runs 17 residues. Trimming at V came to 7 bases and at J to 5 bases, leaving 17 bases not matched to a gene. CDR3 residues: CAITSGGDREQSTEAFF. The CDR3 nucleotides read TGTGCCATCACCTCGGGGGGGGACAGGGAACAATCGACTGAAGCTTTCTTT.

The chain recombines TRBV4-1 with TRBJ2-7, with D hard to call. Germline V gene data show CDR1 as MGHRA and CDR2 as YSYEKL. The CDR3 is 16 amino acids. V shed 1 base and J shed 6 bases, with 19 bases lying between them. CDR3 nucleotides: TGCGCCAGCAGCCAAGGGGGTGTAACAACCGCGTCCGAGCAGTACTTC. Residues: CASSQGGVTTASEQYF.

V gene TRBV6-1 combines with J gene TRBJ1-2; no clear D. V was shortened by 8 bases and J by 3 bases, with 19 bases between the two germline ends. CDR1 and CDR2 from the germline V gene are MNHNS and SASEGT. The CDR3 runs to 15 residues. Here the CDR3 DNA reads TGTGCCAGCGGGTCGGAGGGAAGAATGGACTATGGCTACACCTTC. Its protein is CASGSEGRMDYGYTF.

The V and J genes are TRBV5-1 and TRBJ2-7; 8 bases fit TRBD1. Trimming cost V 2 bases and J 1 base; bases outside gene matches: 2. CDR3 length equals 14 residues. Per the germline V gene, CDR1 is SGHRS and CDR2 is YFSETQ. The CDR3 coding sequence is TGCGCCAGCAGCTTCTGGACAGGGTCCTACGAGCAGTACTTC. Amino acid sequence: CASSFWTGSYEQYF.

Ten or more counts support this clone. The chain uses TRBV28 and TRBJ1-1; D unresolved. Germline CDR1 MDHEN, CDR2 SYDVKM. The CDR3 length is 11 residues. The CDR3 sequence is CAAGRNTEAFF. The CDR3, as DNA: TGTGCTGCAGGCAGAAACACTGAAGCTTTCTTT.

This chain connects TRBV7-9 to TRBJ2-5; TRBD2 is a possible D gene (5 bases). Trimming left V 5 bases short and J 1 base short, with 17 bases between. Germline V CDR1 and CDR2: SEHNR, FQNEAQ (reference sequence). The CDR3 runs to 16 residues. CDR3 sequence reads: CASSLLESGAQETQYF. The CDR3 coding sequence is TGTGCCAGCAGCCTTTTAGAAAGCGGTGCCCAAGAGACCCAGTACTTC.

This chain links TRBV23-1 with TRBJ2-3, with 9 bases fitting TRBD2. TRBV23-1 is an open reading frame, and its role is uncertain. This CDR3 has 16 amino acids. J gave up 0 bases and V 4 bases, and 5 bases lay outside the gene matches. Here the CDR3 reads CASSPLAGTSTDTQYF. In DNA, the CDR3 is TGCGCCAGCAGTCCCCTAGCGGGGACTAGCACAGATACGCAGTATTTT.

The CDR3 DNA is TGTGCCAGCAGTTCGTTGGGGATATGGAACACTGAAGCTTTCTTT. This sequence encodes CASSSLGIWNTEAFF. V gene TRBV27 combines with J gene TRBJ1-1, with D unresolved. The CDR3 is 15 residues long. Germline assignment: CDR1 MNHEY and CDR2 SMNVEV (reference sequence). V gave up 4 bases and J gave up 1 base, with 13 bases separating them.

This clone was seen a single time. The chain is built from TRBV4-1 and TRBJ2-1, with D unclear. The CDR3 runs 13 residues. Between the trimmed V and J ends, which lost 10 bases and 4 bases, there was a span of 14 bases. CDR1 is MGHRA, CDR2 YSYEKL, per germline. The CDR3 region has the DNA TGCGCCACCTCGGGTTACAGTTACAATGAGCAGTTCTTC. Encoded protein: CATSGYSYNEQFF.

V is TRBV7-8 and J is TRBJ2-7; D is unclear. This CDR3 comprises 16 residues. The V gene lost 1 base and the J gene lost 2 bases, with 15 bases spanning the gap. Germline loops: CDR1 SGHVS, CDR2 FQNEAQ. The CDR3 spells CASSLVGGTATYEQYF. The CDR3 nucleotides are TGTGCCAGCAGCTTAGTGGGCGGAACAGCAACCTACGAGCAGTACTTC.

The chain recombines TRBV27 with TRBJ2-1; the D gene could be TRBD1 or TRBD2 (5 bases each). CDR3 length: 11 amino acids. Trimming shortened V by 2 bases and J by 12 bases, and 8 bases separated the two germline ends. Germline loops: CDR1 MNHEY, CDR2 SMNVEV (reference sequence). CDR3 sequence reads: CASSLDGAQFF. The CDR3, as DNA: TGTGCCAGCAGTTTAGACGGGGCGCAGTTCTTC.

The genes are TRBV19 and TRBJ2-7; D is undetermined. The CDR3 consists of 13 residues. Trimming cost V 1 base and J 2 bases, with 6 bases left between them. Germline CDR1 is LNHDA and CDR2 is SQIVND (reference sequence). The CDR3 coding sequence is TGTGCCAGTAGTATAGCGTATACCTACGAGCAGTACTTC. Protein sequence: CASSIAYTYEQYF.

The CDR3 region is CASSLSSRETSYNEQFF. The CDR3 nucleotides read TGTGCCAGCAGTTTATCGTCCCGGGAGACCTCCTACAATGAGCAGTTCTTC. The gene calls are TRBV27 and TRBJ2-1, with D maybe TRBD2 (6 bases). Germline V gene data show CDR1 as MNHEY and CDR2 as SMNVEV (reference sequence). V was trimmed by 0 bases and J by 0 bases, leaving 12 bases between them. The CDR3 length is 17 residues.

CDR3 in amino acids: CASSLGGGDGYTF. The CDR3 DNA sequence: TGCGCCAGCAGCTTGGGGGGTGGAGATGGCTACACCTTC. The V gene is TRBV5-1, the J gene TRBJ1-2; D gene unclear. CDR1 SGHRS and CDR2 YFSETQ come from the germline V gene. CDR3 length equals 13 residues. Trimming cost V 0 bases and J 6 bases, with 9 bases left between them. Full variable domain (remainder filled in from reference TRBV5-1 and TRBJ1-2): KAGVTQTPRYLIKTRGQQVTLSCSPISGHRSVSWYQQTPGQGLQFLFEYFSETQRNKGNFPGRFSGRQFSNSRSEMNVSTLELGDSALYLCASSLGGGDGYTFGSGTRLTVV.

The chain employs TRBV4-1 and TRBJ1-4, with TRBD1 matching 9 bases. Germline trimming cut 2 bases from V and 8 bases from J; bases unmatched to any gene: 9. The CDR3 totals 16 residues. CDR1 and CDR2 from the germline V gene are MGHRA and YSYEKL. CDR3 bases: TGCGCCAGCAGCCAACCTGTAACAGGGGGCAGGGAAAAACTGTTTTTT. This gives the protein CASSQPVTGGREKLFF.

V gene TRBV6-1 combines with J gene TRBJ2-5, with TRBD2 matching over 8 bases. In germline, CDR1 is MNHNS, CDR2 SASEGT. J gave up 7 bases and V 0 bases, and 4 bases lay outside the gene matches. The CDR3 runs to 14 residues. CDR3 amino acids: CASSEAQAGGTQYF. The CDR3 region has the DNA TGTGCCAGCAGTGAAGCGCAGGCGGGGGGGACCCAGTACTTC.

This clone is a singleton in its sample. This chain uses TRBV7-6 with TRBJ1-2; D unresolved. The germline V gene has CDR1 SGHVS and CDR2 FNYEAQ. Trimming stripped 5 bases from V and 10 bases from J, with 14 bases between. The CDR3 spans 12 residues. In DNA form, the CDR3 reads TGTGCCAGCAGCACCGGTGATAGGAACTACACCTTC. It codes for CASSTGDRNYTF.

The V gene is TRBV19, the J gene TRBJ2-2, with D tentatively TRBD1 (6 bases). V was shortened by 3 bases and J by 3 bases, with 8 bases between the two germline ends. CDR3 length: 14 residues. Germline CDR1 is LNHDA and CDR2 is SQIVND (reference sequence). CDR3 nucleotides: TGTGCCAGTAGTATTGGGACATACACCGGGGAGCTGTTTTTT. Its protein is CASSIGTYTGELFF.

The chain has TRBV7-9 and TRBJ2-1; D is unresolved. The germline V gene encodes CDR1 SEHNR and CDR2 FQNEAQ (reference sequence). Trimming cost V 2 bases and J 10 bases, with 9 bases left between them. The CDR3 totals 12 residues. For the CDR3, the DNA is TGTGCCAGCAGCTTAATAGTGGTAGAGCAGTTCTTC. Translated: CASSLIVVEQFF.

This chain links TRBV4-3 with TRBJ2-7; weak D call: TRBD2 (5 bases). Trimming shortened V by 0 bases and J by 0 bases, and 15 bases separated the two germline ends. The germline V gene encodes CDR1 LGHNA and CDR2 YSLEER. The CDR3 has 17 residues. The CDR3 DNA sequence: TGCGCCAGCAGCCAAGATAAATTAGCGCCGAGCTCCTACGAGCAGTACTTC. Translated, it gives CASSQDKLAPSSYEQYF.

CDR3 nucleotides: TGTGCCAGCAGTCCCCACGGGACTTACCCGCGAAAACTGTTTTTT. This translates into CASSPHGTYPRKLFF. This rearrangement joins TRBV6-5 to TRBJ1-4; a weak D match, TRBD1 (5 bases). CDR1 and CDR2 from the germline V gene are MNHEY and SVGAGI. Trimming left V 5 bases short and J 10 bases short, with 20 bases between. This CDR3 has 15 residues.

The chain is built from TRBV27 and TRBJ2-7, with 8 bases aligning to TRBD1. CDR1 MNHEY and CDR2 SMNVEV come from the germline V gene (reference sequence). The CDR3 is made up of 16 amino acids. Trimming cost V 4 bases and J 0 bases; bases outside gene matches: 8. DNA of the CDR3: TGTGCCAGCAGTTCGCTTACAGGGGGTTACTCCTACGAGCAGTACTTC. Translated: CASSSLTGGYSYEQYF.

This chain joins TRBV6-6 and TRBJ2-5; 8 positions match TRBD1. This CDR3 is built from 14 residues. Germline lookup yields CDR1 MNHNY and CDR2 SVGAGI (reference sequence). Germline trimming cut 5 bases from V and 5 bases from J; bases unmatched to any gene: 7. In nucleotides, the CDR3 is TGTGCCAGCAGTCGGGCAGGGGGCGCGGAGACCCAGTACTTC. It is translated as CASSRAGGAETQYF.